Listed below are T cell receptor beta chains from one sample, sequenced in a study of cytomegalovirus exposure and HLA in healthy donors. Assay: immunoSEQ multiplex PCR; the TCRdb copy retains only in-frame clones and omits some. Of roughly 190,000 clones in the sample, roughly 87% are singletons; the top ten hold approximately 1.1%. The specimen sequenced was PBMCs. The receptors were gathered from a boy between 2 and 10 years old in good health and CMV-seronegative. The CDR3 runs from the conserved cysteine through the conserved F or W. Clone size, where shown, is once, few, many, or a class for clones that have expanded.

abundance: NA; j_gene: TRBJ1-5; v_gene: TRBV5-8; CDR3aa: CASSFRQGSLGQPQHF
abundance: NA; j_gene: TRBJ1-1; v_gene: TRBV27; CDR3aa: CASSFNIANTEAFF
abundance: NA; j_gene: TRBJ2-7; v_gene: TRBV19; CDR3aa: CASSSGQAHLRGYEQYF
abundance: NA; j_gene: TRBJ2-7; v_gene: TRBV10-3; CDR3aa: CAISESRGGQAYEQYF
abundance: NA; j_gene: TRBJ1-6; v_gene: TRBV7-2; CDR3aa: CASPGWDTRLPPDSPLHF
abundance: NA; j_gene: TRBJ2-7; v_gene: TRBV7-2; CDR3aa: CASSLWTSGAEQYF
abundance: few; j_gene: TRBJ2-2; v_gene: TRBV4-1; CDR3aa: CASRSTVAGELFF
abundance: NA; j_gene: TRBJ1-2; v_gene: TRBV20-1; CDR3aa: CSAISGDGYTF
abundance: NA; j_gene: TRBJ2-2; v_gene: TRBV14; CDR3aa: CASSQVPRLAGTNTGELFF
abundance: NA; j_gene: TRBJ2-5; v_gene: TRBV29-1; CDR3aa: CSVLPSGGAETQYF
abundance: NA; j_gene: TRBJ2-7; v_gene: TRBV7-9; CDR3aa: CASSPGTGDSLEQYF
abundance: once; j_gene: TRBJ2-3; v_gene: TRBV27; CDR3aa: CASSLGGDGGTDTQYF
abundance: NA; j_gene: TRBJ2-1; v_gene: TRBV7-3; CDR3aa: CASSPAGRVGGSSYNEQFF
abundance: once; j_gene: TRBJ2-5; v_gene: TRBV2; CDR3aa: CASIPGTGETQYF
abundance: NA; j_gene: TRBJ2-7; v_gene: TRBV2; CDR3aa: CASKLAGSSYEQYF
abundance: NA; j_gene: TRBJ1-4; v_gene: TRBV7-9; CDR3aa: CASSLGGTENEKLFF
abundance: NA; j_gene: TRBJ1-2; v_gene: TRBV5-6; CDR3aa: CASSSRRQGPAYGYTF
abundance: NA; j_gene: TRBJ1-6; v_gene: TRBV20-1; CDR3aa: CSALLNSPLHF
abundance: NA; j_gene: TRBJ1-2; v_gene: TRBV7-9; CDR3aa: CASSSGGGRGYGYTF
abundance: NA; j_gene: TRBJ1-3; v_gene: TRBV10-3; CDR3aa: CAISEGWTGSGNTIYF
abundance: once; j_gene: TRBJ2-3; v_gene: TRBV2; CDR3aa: CASTGGGSTDTQYF
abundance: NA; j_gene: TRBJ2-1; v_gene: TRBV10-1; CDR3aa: CATRTDYNEQFF
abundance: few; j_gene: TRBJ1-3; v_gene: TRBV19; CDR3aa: CASSTSALRQGNTIYF
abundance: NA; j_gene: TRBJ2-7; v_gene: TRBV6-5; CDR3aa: CASSETLHAHEQYF
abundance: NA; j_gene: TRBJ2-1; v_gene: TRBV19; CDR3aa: CASSISQYSYNEQFF
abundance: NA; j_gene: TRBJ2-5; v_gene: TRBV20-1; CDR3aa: CSEAVQETQYF
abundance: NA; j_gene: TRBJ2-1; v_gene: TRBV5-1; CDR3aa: CASSPTGGAGGYNEQFF
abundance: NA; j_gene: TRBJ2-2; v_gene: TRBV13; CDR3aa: CASSLAAVNTGELFF
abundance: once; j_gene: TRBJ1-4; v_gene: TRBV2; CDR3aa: CASSESTGVREKLFF
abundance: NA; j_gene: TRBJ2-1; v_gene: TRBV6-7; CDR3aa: CASSYPPSCGGPNEQFF
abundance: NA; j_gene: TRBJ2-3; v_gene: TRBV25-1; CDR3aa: CASTHRATDTQYF
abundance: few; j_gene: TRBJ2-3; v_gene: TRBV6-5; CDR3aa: CASKLREGTDTQYF
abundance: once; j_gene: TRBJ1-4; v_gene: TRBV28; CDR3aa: CASSLSGPNEKLFF
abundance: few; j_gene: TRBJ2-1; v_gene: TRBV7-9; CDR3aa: CASRNGTYNEQFF